These 21 T cell receptor beta chains share one sample of origin, sequenced in a study of blood T cell repertoires in COVID-19. This table comes from immunoSEQ multiplex PCR, and its TCRdb copy is limited to in-frame clones, with some not included. Counted here are approximately 330,000 clones, 65% to 90% occurring once; the ten biggest clones make up 3.5% to 4.5%. What was sequenced was PBMCs or T cells enriched from blood (not recorded which). Receptors originate from a woman between 35 and 50 years old with acute COVID-19.

The chain carries TRBV5-6 and TRBJ2-1; D is possibly TRBD2 (8 bases). From germline, CDR1 is SGHDT and CDR2 YYEEEE. This CDR3 comprises 16 residues. The V end was cut by 3 bases, the J end by 0 bases, with 13 bases between. The chain's CDR3 is CASSYGGDSSYNEQFF. The CDR3 DNA sequence: TGTGCCAGCAGCTACGGGGGGGACAGCTCCTACAATGAGCAGTTCTTC.

This sequence joins TRBV5-1 and TRBJ1-4, with D perhaps TRBD1 (6 bases). The germline CDR1 and CDR2 sequences are SGHRS and YFSETQ. The CDR3 has 13 residues. V dropped 0 bases and J dropped 7 bases, with 7 bases sitting between them. The CDR3 DNA is TGCGCCAGCAGCTTGGAAGGGGGTGAAAAACTGTTTTTT. Protein product: CASSLEGGEKLFF.

This chain uses TRBV20-1 with TRBJ1-5; tentatively, D is TRBD1 (6 bases). This CDR3 contains 14 residues. The V end was cut by 3 bases, the J end by 6 bases, with 15 bases between. Germline values: CDR1 DFQATT, CDR2 SNEGSKA (reference sequence). The chain's CDR3 is CSASRGGAGQPQHF. For the CDR3, the DNA is TGCAGTGCTAGTCGGGGGGGGGCAGGTCAGCCCCAGCATTTT.

This clone was picked up one time. The rearrangement uses TRBV7-9 and TRBJ1-2, with D possibly matching TRBD1 (5 bases). Germline CDR1 SEHNR, CDR2 FQNEAQ (reference sequence). There are 13 residues in the CDR3. V lost 1 base to trimming and J lost 2 bases, with 5 bases between them. CDR3 nucleotides: TGTGCCAGCAGCTTAGAGGGGAACTATGGCTACACCTTC. The encoded protein is CASSLEGNYGYTF. The full variable domain, in which reference TRBV7-9 and TRBJ1-2 provide the parts outside the CDR3, is DTGVSQNPRHKITKRGQNVTFRCDPISEHNRLYWYRQTLGQGPEFLTYFQNEAQLEKSRLLSDRFSAERPKGSFSTLEIQRTEQGDSAMYLCASSLEGNYGYTFGSGTRLTVV.

The chain recombines TRBV13 with TRBJ1-2, with TRBD1 identical over 7 bases. The trim removed 2 bases at V and 2 bases at J, leaving 5 bases unmatched. Germline V gene lookup returns CDR1 PRHDT and CDR2 FYEKMQ (reference sequence). The CDR3 covers 15 residues. This chain's CDR3 is CASSLRGQRNYGYTF. DNA of the CDR3: TGTGCCAGCAGCTTAAGGGGACAGAGAAACTATGGCTACACCTTC.

This clone was counted a single time. The chain employs TRBV6-5 and TRBJ1-5, with D maybe TRBD1 (6 bases). Trimming took off 7 bases at V and 6 bases at J, with 19 bases between the two ends. The CDR3 sequence is 15 residues long. Germline loops: CDR1 MNHEY, CDR2 SVGAGI. CDR3 sequence: CASNGRGGVCQPQHF. As DNA, the CDR3 is TGTGCCAGCAACGGTAGGGGGGGCGTTTGTCAGCCCCAGCATTTT.

The V call is TRBV12-3 or TRBV12-4, the J call TRBJ1-4, with TRBD1 identical over 9 bases. J lost 8 bases, V lost 8 bases, and 6 bases had no gene match. This CDR3 is built from 13 residues. The CDR3 loop is CASGTGIREKLFF. The CDR3 nucleotides read TGTGCCAGCGGGACAGGGATTCGAGAAAAACTGTTTTTT.

This clone was seen more than once but under ten times. J is TRBJ2-5 and V is TRBV2; TRBD1 matches 10 bases. Germline CDR1 and CDR2: SNHLY and FYNNEI. Losses at the gene ends were 5 bases for V and 5 bases for J; bases not matched to a gene: 5. This CDR3 is built from 14 residues. CDR3 amino acids: CASSPGTGVETQYF. The CDR3 bases are TGTGCCAGCAGTCCCGGGACAGGGGTCGAGACCCAGTACTTC.

This clone was counted between two and nine times. The chain links TRBV4-3 to TRBJ1-3; D remains ambiguous. V lost 1 base and J 0 bases, leaving 13 bases between the germline ends. CDR1 and CDR2 (germline): LGHNA, YSLEER. The CDR3 extends over 17 amino acids. The DNA of the CDR3 is TGCGCCAGCAGCCAAGCCACGTCAGTGTCCTCTGGAAACACCATATATTTT. Its protein is CASSQATSVSSGNTIYF.

The chain has TRBV7-3 and TRBJ2-3, with D tentatively TRBD2 (5 bases). With 5 bases removed from V and 2 bases from J, the gap between germline ends came to 14 bases. The CDR3 has 15 amino acids. Germline assignment: CDR1 SGHTA and CDR2 FQGTGA. The CDR3 loop is CASSPRGLSTDTQYF. The CDR3 DNA is TGTGCCAGCAGCCCTCGGGGTTTATCCACAGATACGCAGTATTTT.

This chain joins TRBV4-1 and TRBJ1-1; TRBD1 aligns across 8 bases. Germline CDR1 MGHRA, CDR2 YSYEKL. There are 16 residues in the CDR3. V shed 3 bases, J shed 3 bases, and the junction held 9 bases outside the gene matches. This CDR3 is CASSQGWTGRYTEAFF. In DNA, the CDR3 is TGCGCCAGCAGCCAGGGGTGGACAGGGCGCTACACTGAAGCTTTCTTT.

The chain has TRBV6-5 and TRBJ2-3, with 9 bases matching TRBD1. Germline V CDR1 and CDR2: MNHEY, SVGAGI. With 5 bases clipped from V and 11 bases from J, the junction kept 11 bases outside the gene matches. The CDR3 consists of 14 residues. The CDR3 here is CASSKGQGKVVQYF. The DNA of the CDR3 is TGTGCCAGCAGTAAGGGACAGGGAAAAGTGGTGCAGTATTTT.

The V gene is TRBV6-5, the J gene TRBJ1-6; TRBD1 is a possible D gene (6 bases). This CDR3 region has 15 residues. V lost 0 bases and J 5 bases, leaving 8 bases between the germline ends. Germline loops: CDR1 MNHEY, CDR2 SVGAGI. The CDR3 here is CASSYSYRDNSPLHF. The DNA for the CDR3 is TGTGCCAGCAGTTACTCGTACAGGGATAATTCACCCCTCCACTTT.

Here the CDR3 DNA reads TGTGCCAGCTCCGCGGGGGTACCCCAAGAGACCCAGTACTTC. Its protein is CASSAGVPQETQYF. This chain uses TRBV18 with TRBJ2-5, with 7 bases lining up with TRBD2. The CDR3 is 14 residues long. CDR1 is KGHSH, CDR2 LQKENI, per germline. Germline trimming cut 6 bases from V and 1 base from J; bases unmatched to any gene: 5.

Here the CDR3 reads CASSLGGVGNQPQHF. CDR3 sequence (DNA): TGTGCCAGCAGCTTGGGGGGAGTTGGCAATCAGCCCCAGCATTTT. The chain uses TRBV7-2 and TRBJ1-5; a weak D match, TRBD1 (5 bases). This CDR3 has 15 residues. The germline V and J ends were trimmed by 3 bases and 2 bases, with 11 bases remaining between them. Germline loops: CDR1 SGHTA, CDR2 FQGNSA.

The chain couples TRBV9 to TRBJ1-2, with D unclear. This CDR3 comprises 11 residues. The V and J ends lost 3 bases and 5 bases respectively, with 5 bases between them. The germline CDR1 and CDR2 sequences are SGDLS and YYNGEE. CDR3 nucleotides: TGTGCCAGCAGCGGACTATATGGCTACACCTTC. It specifies CASSGLYGYTF.

This clone was found a few times. The gene calls are TRBV5-1 and TRBJ2-3; D unclear. From germline, CDR1 is SGHRS and CDR2 YFSETQ. The V end was cut by 2 bases, the J end by 2 bases, with 3 bases between. There are 12 residues in the CDR3. In DNA, the CDR3 is TGCGCCAGCAGCTTCCTCACAGATACGCAGTATTTT. This codes for CASSFLTDTQYF.

The chain couples TRBV2 to TRBJ2-1, with TRBD2 matching 8 bases. CDR3 length: 15 amino acids. V lost 4 bases, J lost 8 bases, and 10 bases stayed unmatched. Germline CDR1 is SNHLY and CDR2 is FYNNEI. In DNA, the CDR3 is TGTGCCAGCAGTGTACTCGCGGGAGGTGGCGATGAGCAGTTCTTC. It specifies CASSVLAGGGDEQFF. Filled out from reference TRBV2 and TRBJ2-1, the complete variable domain reads EPEVTQTPSHQVTQMGQEVILRCVPISNHLYFYWYRQILGQKVEFLVSFYNNEISEKSEIFDDQFSVERPDGSNFTLKIRSTKLEDSAMYFCASSVLAGGGDEQFFGPGTRLTVL.

This chain connects TRBV18 to TRBJ2-2, with 8 bases fitting TRBD2. This CDR3 has 16 residues. V lost 4 bases, J lost 7 bases, and 11 bases stayed unmatched. From germline, CDR1 is KGHSH and CDR2 LQKENI. The DNA for the CDR3 is TGTGCCAGCTCACGCAGATCCGGGACTAGTGACGGGGAGCTGTTTTTT. It is translated as CASSRRSGTSDGELFF. The full variable domain, rest sourced from reference TRBV18 and TRBJ2-2, is NAGVMQNPRHLVRRRGQEARLRCSPMKGHSHVYWYRQLPEEGLKFMVYLQKENIIDESGMPKERFSAEFPKEGPSILRIQQVVRGDSAAYFCASSRRSGTSDGELFFGEGSRLTVL.

The chain couples TRBV27 to TRBJ2-1; TRBD1 matches at 10 bases. This CDR3 has 15 amino acids. Germline V gives CDR1 MNHEY, CDR2 SMNVEV (reference sequence). J was trimmed by 6 bases and V by 6 bases; bases with no gene match: 8. The CDR3 nucleotides are TGTGCCAGCAGGATATCGGACAGGGGGGGCAATGAGCAGTTCTTC. Amino acid sequence: CASRISDRGGNEQFF.

The chain joins TRBV5-1 to TRBJ1-6, with D possibly being TRBD1 (6 bases). V lost 4 bases and J 5 bases, leaving 10 bases between the germline ends. Germline V gene data show CDR1 as SGHRS and CDR2 as YFSETQ. This CDR3 is built from 14 residues. The CDR3, as DNA: TGCGCCAGCAGCCCGGGGGGGCATAATTCACCCCTCCACTTT. Translating gives CASSPGGHNSPLHF.